The T cell receptor beta chain described here comes from a study of response to subunit inactivated influenza vaccine. General observations from the study: After each seasonal influenza vaccination, few new T cells are recruited, the authors suggested.

This CDR3 spans 15 amino acids. Germline CDR1 is SGHTA and CDR2 is FQGNSA. Trimming cost V 5 bases and J 3 bases, with 15 bases left between them. This clonotype appeared many times. Its antigen is not known. TCRdb fed the RT-PCR reads into MiXCR, producing one record per CDR3 protein. The profile covers under 550,000 distinct CDR3 sequences, with approximately 6.9% appearing a single time and roughly 13% taken by the ten largest. This TCR derives from a man aged 50 to 69 who received an inactivated influenza vaccine. The sequences come from PBMCs from blood, collected roughly 24 months after vaccination. The gene calls are TRBV7-2 and TRBJ2-3; D perhaps matches TRBD2 (6 bases). As DNA, the CDR3 is TGTGCCAGCAGCCCCGCGACTAGTGGAACAGATACGCAGTATTTT. Its protein product is CASSPATSGTDTQYF.